This is a list of T cell receptor beta chains from one sample in a study of blood T cells in healthy people across ages. TCRdb redid the calling of the 5' RACE reads with MiXCR, one entry per CDR3 protein. The repertoire holds 1.5 million to 2 million distinct CDR3 sequences, roughly 27% seen once, with roughly 8% in the top ten. The source material was blood. The receptors come from a woman younger than 45 in good health. Each CDR3 is given with its conserved first and last residue. The D gene is left open where the match is weak. Clone size is given for some rows only: seen once, a few or many times, or a class if the clone is expanded.

clone_size j_call v_call d_call cdr3_aa cdr3_nt
. TRBJ1-2 TRBV5-1 TRBD1 CASSGGQGLRGYTF TGCGCCAGCAGCGGGGGACAGGGGCTACGTGGCTACACCTTC
. TRBJ1-5 TRBV5-6 TRBD1 CASSRGQSPYQPQHF TGTGCCAGCAGCCGGGGACAGTCCCCTTATCAGCCCCAGCATTTT
. TRBJ2-7 TRBV5-5 . CASSPEIQGSYEQYF TGTGCCAGCAGCCCGGAGATCCAGGGCTCCTACGAGCAGTACTTC
few TRBJ2-2 TRBV29-1 . CSVGPVNTGELFF TGCAGCGTTGGCCCCGTGAACACCGGGGAGCTGTTTTTT
. TRBJ1-2 TRBV6-5 TRBD1 CASSYSNAEGQGDYGYTF TGTGCCAGCAGTTACTCGAATGCTGAGGGACAGGGGGACTATGGCTACACCTTC
. TRBJ2-7 TRBV12-3/TRBV12-4 . CASSLMVSFGEQYF TGTGCCAGCAGTTTAATGGTTTCCTTCGGAGAGCAGTACTTC
. TRBJ2-1 TRBV14 TRBD1 CASSQGTGWDNEQFF TGTGCCAGCAGCCAGGGGACAGGGTGGGACAATGAGCAGTTCTTC
. TRBJ1-5 TRBV18 . CASSPGMSNQPQHF TGTGCCAGCTCACCAGGGATGAGCAATCAGCCCCAGCATTTT
many TRBJ1-2 TRBV20-1 . CSARGSIGQYNYGYTF TGCAGTGCTAGAGGATCCATCGGACAATACAACTATGGCTACACCTTC
. TRBJ2-2 TRBV11-2 . CASSLVNPANTGELFF TGTGCCAGCAGCTTAGTTAACCCAGCAAACACCGGGGAGCTGTTTTTT
few TRBJ2-7 TRBV27 TRBD2 CASTAPAGGSYEQYF TGTGCCAGCACCGCCCCAGCGGGGGGTTCCTACGAGCAGTACTTC
. TRBJ2-1 TRBV6-1 . CASSDLPVAYNEQFF TGTGCCAGCAGTGATCTCCCTGTCGCCTACAATGAGCAGTTCTTC
many TRBJ2-7 TRBV29-1 . CSVVHRTTYEQYF TGCAGCGTTGTCCACAGGACTACCTACGAGCAGTACTTC
. TRBJ2-7 TRBV3-1 . CASSQESGPYEQYF TGTGCCAGCAGCCAAGAGTCAGGCCCGTACGAGCAGTACTTC
. TRBJ2-2 TRBV5-1 . CASSLGAGNNGGELFF TGCGCCAGCAGCTTGGGGGCAGGAAACAATGGCGGGGAGCTGTTTTTT
. TRBJ2-3 TRBV7-2 . CASSSAKTSTDTQYF TGTGCCAGCAGTTCCGCGAAGACTAGCACAGATACGCAGTATTTT
. TRBJ2-4 TRBV20-1 . CSARAEILAKNIQYF TGCAGTGCTAGAGCCGAGATTTTAGCCAAAAACATTCAGTACTTC
. TRBJ2-3 TRBV18 . CASSPNKGADAQYF TGTGCCAGCTCACCGAACAAGGGCGCAGATGCGCAGTATTTT
. TRBJ2-5 TRBV29-1 . CSVERSRGETQYF TGCAGCGTTGAGAGGTCAAGAGGAGAGACCCAGTACTTC
few TRBJ2-3 TRBV7-2 TRBD1 CASSPRQGPLVTQYF TGTGCCAGCAGCCCAAGACAGGGACCGTTGGTTACGCAGTATTTT
many TRBJ2-3 TRBV2 TRBD2 CASTSGGTDTQYF TGTGCCAGTACTAGCGGGGGCACAGATACGCAGTATTTT
. TRBJ1-4 TRBV7-7 TRBD1 CASSPGQGGGTNEKLFF TGTGCCAGCAGCCCAGGACAGGGAGGGGGAACTAATGAAAAACTGTTTTTT
. TRBJ2-3 TRBV5-1 . CASSLRTLYTDTQYF TGCGCCAGCAGCCTTCGGACCCTTTACACAGATACGCAGTATTTT
. TRBJ2-7 TRBV10-1 . CASSAPDTYEQYF TGCGCCAGCAGTGCACCGGATACCTACGAGCAGTACTTC
. TRBJ1-5 TRBV7-4 TRBD1 CASKWRDRDQPQHF TGTGCCAGCAAGTGGAGGGACAGGGACCAGCCCCAGCATTTT
. TRBJ2-3 TRBV12-3/TRBV12-4 . CASHPPGHTQYF TGTGCCAGCCACCCGCCCGGCCATACGCAGTATTTT
. TRBJ1-4 TRBV29-1 . CSATVMGYEKLFF TGCAGCGCGACAGTGATGGGATACGAAAAACTGTTTTTT
few TRBJ2-5 TRBV7-2 . CASGPGAGVEETQYF TGTGCCAGCGGCCCGGGGGCAGGGGTGGAAGAGACCCAGTACTTC
many TRBJ2-7 TRBV4-3 . CASSRAGDSYEQYF TGCGCCAGCAGCCGGGCGGGTGACTCCTACGAGCAGTACTTC
few TRBJ1-1 TRBV6-6 . CASSYSIKQIDEAFF TGTGCCAGCAGTTACTCGATAAAACAGATAGATGAAGCTTTCTTT
. TRBJ2-5 TRBV20-1 TRBD2 CSVPTSGRARKTQYF TGCAGTGTTCCGACTAGCGGGAGGGCCAGGAAGACCCAGTACTTC
. TRBJ2-1 TRBV19 . CALVGLYNEQFF TGTGCTCTAGTTGGCCTTTACAATGAGCAGTTCTTC
. TRBJ2-4 TRBV29-1 . CSVEGGTRANNEQYF TGCAGCGTTGAAGGGGGAACTAGGGCTAACAATGAGCAGTACTTC
few TRBJ2-7 TRBV7-2 . CASSFWGVGSSYEQYF TGTGCCAGCAGCTTCTGGGGGGTGGGGAGCTCCTACGAGCAGTACTTC
few TRBJ1-2 TRBV2 TRBD1 CASSEQQGAAAYGYTF TGTGCCAGCAGTGAACAGCAGGGGGCCGCTGCCTATGGCTACACCTTC
few TRBJ2-2 TRBV4-3 . CASSQVGSNTGELFF TGCGCCAGCAGCCAAGTAGGCTCGAACACCGGGGAGCTGTTTTTT
many TRBJ2-7 TRBV28 TRBD2 CASRAGGPSSYEQYF TGTGCCAGCAGAGCGGGGGGGCCGTCCTCCTACGAGCAGTACTTC
. TRBJ2-1 TRBV7-8 TRBD2 CAGSLAPSGSNEQFF TGTGCCGGCAGCTTAGCGCCTAGCGGGAGCAATGAGCAGTTCTTC
many TRBJ2-3 TRBV20-1 TRBD2 CSVTREGPNTQYF TGCAGTGTTACGCGGGAGGGCCCGAATACGCAGTATTTT
. TRBJ2-1 TRBV28 TRBD1 CASSFIGGSPRQGSYNEQFF TGTGCCAGCAGTTTTATAGGAGGATCGCCACGACAGGGGTCCTACAATGAGCAGTTCTTC
few TRBJ1-1 TRBV6-5 . CADLIKSAGGDTEAFF TGTGCCGACCTAATAAAGTCAGCGGGAGGAGACACTGAAGCTTTCTTT
. TRBJ2-1 TRBV7-9 TRBD1 CASSKTDRGWYNEQFF TGTGCCAGCAGCAAAACCGACAGGGGTTGGTACAATGAGCAGTTCTTC
few TRBJ2-3 TRBV12-5 . CASGPRRTTDTRYF TGTGCTAGTGGGCCTAGACGAACCACAGATACGCGGTATTTT
. TRBJ2-3 TRBV6-5 . CASSSLGEVGGPRGTQYF TGTGCCAGCAGTTCCTTGGGCGAAGTGGGGGGGCCGAGGGGTACGCAGTATTTT
once TRBJ1-1 TRBV7-2 . CASSLEGPSPAFF TGTGCCAGCAGCTTAGAGGGACCCTCTCCAGCTTTCTTT
few TRBJ2-7 TRBV20-1 . CSARGRGFSYEQYF TGCAGTGCTAGAGGCAGGGGTTTTAGCTACGAGCAGTACTTC
. TRBJ1-2 TRBV29-1 . CSVARDTNYGYTF TGCAGCGTTGCTCGGGACACTAACTATGGCTACACCTTC
. TRBJ2-1 TRBV7-8 . CASSLTGKSRETQFF TGTGCCAGCAGCTTAACAGGGAAGTCTAGAGAGACCCAGTTCTTC
few TRBJ2-7 TRBV5-1 . CASRPQTELAYEQYF TGCGCCAGCAGACCTCAGACAGAGCTAGCCTACGAGCAGTACTTC
. TRBJ2-5 TRBV5-5 . CVSSFEGFRETQYF TGTGTCAGCAGCTTTGAGGGGTTCAGGGAGACCCAGTACTTC
once TRBJ2-1 TRBV30 . CAWSDGGTYNEQFF TGTGCCTGGAGTGACGGGGGAACCTACAATGAGCAGTTCTTC
few TRBJ1-1 TRBV29-1 . CSVEGKMNTEAFF TGCAGCGTTGAAGGGAAGATGAACACTGAAGCTTTCTTT
. TRBJ1-2 TRBV18 TRBD1 CASSEQGADYGYTF TGTGCCAGTTCCGAACAGGGGGCCGACTATGGCTACACCTTC
. TRBJ1-2 TRBV5-5 . CAISFGASFRTMGYTF TGTGCCATCAGCTTCGGGGCATCCTTCCGTACTATGGGCTACACCTTC